This T cell receptor (beta chain) was sequenced during a study of human T cells and chemical hapten exposure. Study context: The sensitizing agent was 2% DPC, placed on 2 cm by 2 cm of upper inner arm skin.

The library tagged each cDNA molecule with unique molecular identifiers. Per the authors' pipeline: Samples held a median of roughly 100,000 TCRs, range about 23,224–700,000. TCRdb itself ran the RACE reads through MiXCR, one entry per CDR3 protein. TCRdb, rather than the study authors, made the V and J calls. Of approximately 92,000 distinct CDR3 sequences in the sample, 9.5% to 12% were seen once. This clonotype occurred a few times. Time point in this sample: patch test 2, 6 weeks after DPC sensitization. Specified treatment: therapeutic diphenylcyclopropenone sensitization with weekly scalp DPC. Extraction of total RNA was performed on unfractionated whole blood. This CDR3 comprises 15 residues. In germline, CDR1 is SEHNR, CDR2 FQNEAQ (reference sequence). V shed 1 base and J shed 2 bases, with 11 bases lying between them.

The material was whole blood, obtained in connection with sensitization to the hapten diphenylcyclopropenone (DPC). The chain couples TRBV7-9 to TRBJ1-2; D is unresolved. The clonotype originates from a woman aged 35 to 49 with alopecia areata. Some clones in this sample may be carry-over from other donors' samples. The CDR3 nucleotides read TGTGCCAGCAGCTTAGATGAAGGGCCCAACTATGGCTACACCTTC. Its translation is CASSLDEGPNYGYTF.